This TCR beta chain was recovered during a study of CD8 T cells in ankylosing spondylitis. Study results and limitations: The authors found the disease-linked clones to be CD8+ and relatively rare in peripheral blood. Within matched ankylosing spondylitis synovial fluid, disease-linked clones were reportedly significantly enriched. Characteristic, it appeared, of ankylosing spondylitis blood was a TCR beta motif of eight highly homologous variants. Some motif variants had been reported before (in reactive arthritis synovial fluid and blood).

Points on this clonotype: Its cognate antigen is unknown.

From germline, CDR1 is DFQATT and CDR2 SNEGSKA (reference sequence). V was trimmed by 4 bases and J by 4 bases, leaving 10 bases between them. This CDR3 region has 12 residues. Quantitative molecular-barcoded 5'-RACE generated the TCR beta libraries. TCRdb reprocessed the 5' RACE reads with MiXCR, giving one entry per CDR3 protein. The repertoire holds fewer than 400,000 distinct CDR3 sequences, with approximately 20% as singletons. What was sequenced was blood, either unsorted or a sorted T cell fraction (not recorded which). The chain is built from TRBV20-1 and TRBJ1-2; possibly TRBD1 for D (5 bases). The TCR originated in a male donor with ankylosing spondylitis. CDR3 DNA: TGCAGTGCTACCCGTGACAGCTATGGCTACACCTTC. This codes for CSATRDSYGYTF.